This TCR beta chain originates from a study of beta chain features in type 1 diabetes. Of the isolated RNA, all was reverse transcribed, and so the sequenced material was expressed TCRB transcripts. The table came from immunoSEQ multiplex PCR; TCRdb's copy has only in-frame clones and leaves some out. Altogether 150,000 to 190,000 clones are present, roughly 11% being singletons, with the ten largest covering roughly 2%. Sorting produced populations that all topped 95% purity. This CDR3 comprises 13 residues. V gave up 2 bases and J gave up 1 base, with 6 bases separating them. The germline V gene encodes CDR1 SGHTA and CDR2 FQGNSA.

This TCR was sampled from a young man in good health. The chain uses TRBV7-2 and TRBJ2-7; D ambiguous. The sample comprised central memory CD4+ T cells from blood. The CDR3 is CASSLHGSYEQYF. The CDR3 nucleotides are TGTGCCAGCAGCTTACACGGTTCCTACGAGCAGTACTTC. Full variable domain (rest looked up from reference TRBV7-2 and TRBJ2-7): GAGVSQSPSNKVTEKGKDVELRCDPISGHTALYWYRQSLGQGLEFLIYFQGNSAPDKSGLPSDRFSAERTGGSVSTLTIQRTQQEDSAVYLCASSLHGSYEQYFGPGTRLTVT.